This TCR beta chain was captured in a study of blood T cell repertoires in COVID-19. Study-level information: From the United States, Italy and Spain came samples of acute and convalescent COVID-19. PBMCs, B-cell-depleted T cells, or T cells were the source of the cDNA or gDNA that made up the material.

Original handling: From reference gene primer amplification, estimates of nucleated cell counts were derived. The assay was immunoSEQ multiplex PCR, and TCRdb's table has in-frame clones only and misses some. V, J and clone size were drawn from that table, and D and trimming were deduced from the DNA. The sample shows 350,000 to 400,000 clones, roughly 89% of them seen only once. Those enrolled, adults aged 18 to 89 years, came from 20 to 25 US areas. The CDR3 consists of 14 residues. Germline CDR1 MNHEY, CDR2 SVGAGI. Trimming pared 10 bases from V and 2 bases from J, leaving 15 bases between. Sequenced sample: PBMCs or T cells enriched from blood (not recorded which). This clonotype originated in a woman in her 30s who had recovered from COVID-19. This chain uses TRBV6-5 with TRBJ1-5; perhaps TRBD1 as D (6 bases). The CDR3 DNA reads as TGTGCCACCCGGGAGGGGGTTGGCAATCAGCCCCAGCATTTT. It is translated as CATREGVGNQPQHF.